This TCR beta chain emerged from a study of read filtering for tumor transcriptome and immune sequencing. Whole-study results and caveats: Single-read clonotypes: roughly 81% of IR-seq clonotypes (roughly 4% of reads), about 75% of RNA-seq clonotypes (roughly 49% of reads).

Molecular barcoded adaptors covering alpha/delta and beta/gamma chains were used on 400 to 450 ng RNA. TCRdb re-analysed the reads in MiXCR, keeping a single row per CDR3 protein. Among around 38,000 distinct CDR3 sequences listed, 12% to 15% were seen once. This clonotype has a count of ten or more. The target antigen is unknown. At one boundary the junction diverges from the germline segment, which might be a read error. This receptor was obtained from a donor at least 40 years old with multiple myeloma. The specimen sequenced was a population of CD138-negative cells sorted from bone marrow.

The CDR3 is CASTDRAATNEKLFF. Written as DNA, the CDR3 is TGTGCAAGTACGGACAGGGCCGCAACTAATGAAAAACTGTTTTTT. J is TRBJ1-4 and V is TRBV19; 8 bases line up with TRBD1. Germline values: CDR1 LNHDA, CDR2 SQIVND (reference sequence). This CDR3 has 15 residues.